This T cell receptor (beta chain) was documented in a study of T cells in Graves' hyperthyroidism and ophthalmopathy. About the research overall: Peripheral blood sampling occurred at initial diagnosis, before any treatment.

Patients were aged 18 to 65, had disease duration under 2 months, and had newly diagnosed hyperthyroidism. The TCR beta CDR3 regions underwent amplification using RNA transcripts as the source. RT-PCR in the first round (using the HTBI primer set) targeted the TCR CDR3. TCRdb called the multiplex PCR reads again in MiXCR, with one record for every CDR3 protein. The sample has approximately 640,000 distinct CDR3 sequences, around 15% seen once. In this sample, this clonotype turned up a few times. One junction end disagrees with the germline gene, perhaps due to a read error. CDR1 is SGHRS, CDR2 YFSETQ, per germline. The CDR3 is made up of 14 amino acids.

Sequences were obtained from blood. The chain has TRBV5-1 and TRBJ2-7, with TRBD1 matching 9 bases. This sequence originates from a woman in her 30s with Graves' hyperthyroidism. CDR3 amino acids: CANSLGQGSYEQYF. The CDR3 nucleotides are TGCGCCAACAGCCTCGGACAGGGGTCCTACGAGCAGTACTTC.